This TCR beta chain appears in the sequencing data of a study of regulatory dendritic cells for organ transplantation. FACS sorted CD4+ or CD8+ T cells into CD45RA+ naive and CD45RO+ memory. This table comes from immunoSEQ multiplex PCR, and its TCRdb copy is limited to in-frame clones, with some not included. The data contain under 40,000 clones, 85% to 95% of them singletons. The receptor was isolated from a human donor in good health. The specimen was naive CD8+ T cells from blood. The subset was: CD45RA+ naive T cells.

CDR3 residues: CASSLGGSSGNTIYF. In DNA, the CDR3 is TGTGCCAGCAGCTTAGGGGGGAGCTCTGGAAACACCATATATTTT. V is TRBV7-8 and J is TRBJ1-3, with D possibly matching TRBD1 (5 bases). Germline V lookup: CDR1 SGHVS, CDR2 FQNEAQ. The CDR3 covers 15 residues. V was pared by 1 base and J by 0 bases, with 7 bases between.